These 29 T cell receptor beta chains share one sample of origin, sequenced in a study of regulatory T cells in long-lasting Graves disease. As to time point: newly diagnosed GD, antithyroid drugs for less than 3 months. RNA from PBMCs was the source of the TCR library. Arm-PCR of CDR3 regions with iRepertoire HTBI primers generated TCR beta libraries. TCRdb passed the multiplex PCR reads through MiXCR, listing each CDR3 protein once. This sample has around 450,000 distinct CDR3 sequences, with about 15% found just once. These data were also reused for a study on T cells in Graves' hyperthyroidism and ophthalmopathy.

The sample consisted of peripheral blood mononuclear cells (PBMCs), taken at new diagnosis, from a patient treated with antithyroid drugs. These receptors came from a woman aged 40 to 49 with Graves disease.

This clonotype has ten or more counts. CDR3 nucleotide sequence: TGCGCCAGCAGTCCTACCGACAGCCTTAATTCACCCCTCCACTTT. Translated: CASSPTDSLNSPLHF. V gene TRBV5-1 combines with J gene TRBJ1-6; maybe TRBD1 (5 bases). Trimming left V 5 bases short and J 6 bases short, with 15 bases between. Germline CDR1 SGHRS, CDR2 YFSETQ. The length of the CDR3 is 15 residues.

This clonotype was seen ten or more times. V usage is TRBV27 and J usage is TRBJ1-2; D remains ambiguous. Trimming left V 2 bases short and J 0 bases short, with 7 bases between. Germline V CDR1 and CDR2: MNHEY, SMNVEV (reference sequence). This CDR3 is 14 amino acids long. This chain's CDR3 is CASSLGGTNYGYTF. CDR3 sequence (DNA): TGTGCCAGCAGTTTAGGAGGTACTAACTATGGCTACACCTTC.

This clonotype was counted at least ten times. The V gene is TRBV12-3 or TRBV12-4, the J gene TRBJ2-1; tentative D call: TRBD1 (5 bases). The germline V and J ends were trimmed by 6 bases and 4 bases, with 10 bases remaining between them. The CDR3 consists of 13 residues. The CDR3 DNA is TGTGCCAGCAGCTTACAGGAGTACAATGAGCAGTTCTTC. Its translation is CASSLQEYNEQFF.

This clonotype was detected many times. CDR3 in amino acids: CASSVDELDYYNEQFF. The CDR3 DNA sequence: TGTGCCAGCAGCGTAGATGAGCTAGACTACTACAATGAGCAGTTCTTC. The chain couples TRBV9 to TRBJ2-1; a weak D match, TRBD2 (5 bases). Trimming took off 0 bases at V and 3 bases at J, with 13 bases between the two ends. Germline values: CDR1 SGDLS, CDR2 YYNGEE. The CDR3 runs to 16 residues.

This clonotype was seen at least ten times. The V gene is TRBV2, the J gene TRBJ1-2; 7 bases align to TRBD1. The CDR3 is 13 residues long. Trimming cost V 4 bases and J 4 bases; bases outside gene matches: 3. The germline gives CDR1 SNHLY, CDR2 FYNNEI. CDR3 DNA: TGTGCCAGCAGTGGGACAGGCAGCTATGGCTACACCTTC. It codes for CASSGTGSYGYTF.

Many counts were recorded for this clonotype. V gene TRBV7-8 combines with J gene TRBJ1-5; TRBD1 might be the D (5 bases). Germline-derived CDR1 and CDR2 are SGHVS and FQNEAQ. The CDR3 is made up of 12 amino acids. With 7 bases removed from V and 6 bases from J, the gap between germline ends came to 10 bases. DNA of the CDR3: TGTGCCAGCACCTCCGGGGGTCAGCCCCAGCATTTT. Protein product: CASTSGGQPQHF.

For this clonotype: A read error may account for a junction end that differs from germline. This chain links TRBV7-2 with TRBJ2-5; 10 bases map to TRBD1. Germline V gene sequence: CDR1 SGHTA, CDR2 FQGNSA. The CDR3 runs to 15 residues. The CDR3 loop reads CATSPRDRGRETQYF. The DNA of the CDR3 is TGTGCCACCAGCCCTCGAGACAGGGGGCGAGAGACCCAGTACTTC.

There are many counts of this clonotype. The gene calls are TRBV29-1 and TRBJ2-7, with 11 bases aligning to TRBD1. The germline V gene encodes CDR1 SQVTM and CDR2 ANQGSEA. The J segment lost 3 bases and the V segment lost 3 bases, leaving 10 bases of the junction unmatched. The CDR3 sequence is 16 residues long. CDR3 region: CSVDHLSGTGGYEQYF. The CDR3 DNA follows: TGCAGCGTTGACCATCTGTCCGGGACAGGGGGCTACGAGCAGTACTTC.

This clonotype was counted at least ten times. This chain connects TRBV2 to TRBJ2-7, with TRBD1 matching over 7 bases. V lost 6 bases and J lost 3; bases outside the gene matches: 2. From germline, CDR1 is SNHLY and CDR2 FYNNEI. The length of the CDR3 is 12 residues. The CDR3 spells CASRGDSYEQYF. In DNA form, the CDR3 reads TGTGCCAGCAGGGGGGACAGCTACGAGCAGTACTTC.

This clonotype was counted at least ten times. Here the CDR3 reads CSARASLAGVEETQYF. In nucleotides, the CDR3 is TGCAGTGCTCGGGCTTCACTAGCGGGAGTAGAGGAGACCCAGTACTTC. The rearrangement uses TRBV20-1 and TRBJ2-5; 11 bases align to TRBD2. The V and J ends lost 5 bases and 5 bases, in that order; junction bases with no gene match: 13. The germline V gene encodes CDR1 DFQATT and CDR2 SNEGSKA (reference sequence). The CDR3 is 16 amino acids.

There are many counts of this clonotype. The genes are TRBV2 and TRBJ2-7, with D possibly called TRBD1 or TRBD2 (5 bases each). V was clipped by 6 bases and J by 4 bases, with 10 bases between them. Germline V gene sequence: CDR1 SNHLY, CDR2 FYNNEI. The CDR3 runs 12 residues. CDR3 region: CASRGEGYEQYF. The CDR3 DNA is TGTGCCAGCAGGGGGGAAGGTTACGAGCAGTACTTC. Combining the CDR3 with reference TRBV2 and TRBJ2-7 gives the whole variable domain EPEVTQTPSHQVTQMGQEVILRCVPISNHLYFYWYRQILGQKVEFLVSFYNNEISEKSEIFDDQFSVERPDGSNFTLKIRSTKLEDSAMYFCASRGEGYEQYFGPGTRLTVT.

This clonotype was detected only a few times. The chain recombines TRBV29-1 with TRBJ2-7; 9 bases align to TRBD1. This CDR3 is built from 13 residues. CDR1 is SQVTM, CDR2 ANQGSEA, per germline. V lost 7 bases and J lost 6; bases outside the gene matches: 10. The CDR3 sequence is CSAQRDRESEQYF. As DNA, the CDR3 is TGCAGCGCGCAAAGGGACAGGGAAAGCGAGCAGTACTTC.

The chain carries TRBV28 and TRBJ1-6; TRBD1 matches 7 bases. The V gene end was trimmed by 6 bases and the J gene end by 8 bases; junction bases not matched to a gene: 7. The CDR3 has 14 amino acids. The germline CDR1 and CDR2 sequences are MDHEN and SYDVKM. CDR3 sequence reads: CASSRDSSDSPLHF. Written as DNA, the CDR3 is TGTGCCAGCAGCCGGGACAGTTCGGATTCACCCCTCCACTTT. The whole variable domain, remainder taken from reference TRBV28 and TRBJ1-6, is DVKVTQSSRYLVKRTGEKVFLECVQDMDHENMFWYRQDPGLGLRLIYFSYDVKMKEKGDIPEGYSVSREKKERFSLILESASTNQTSMYLCASSRDSSDSPLHFGNGTRLTVT.

The chain joins TRBV4-2 to TRBJ2-1; TRBD1 matches at 11 bases. Germline lookup yields CDR1 LGHNA and CDR2 YNFKEQ. The CDR3 extends over 17 amino acids. The J segment lost 6 bases and the V segment lost 0 bases, leaving 7 bases of the junction unmatched. The CDR3 DNA reads as TGTGCCAGCAGCCAAGAGGGAGGACAGGGGGCAGGCAATGAGCAGTTCTTC. Encoded protein: CASSQEGGQGAGNEQFF.

The table lists this clonotype with many counts. The V and J genes are TRBV7-2 and TRBJ2-1; TRBD2 is a possible D gene (7 bases). V lost 5 bases and J lost 10, with 18 bases in between. Germline values: CDR1 SGHTA, CDR2 FQGNSA. This CDR3 is built from 14 residues. The CDR3 DNA reads as TGTGCCAGCAGCCAACTTGGGGGGGCAAGGGAGCAGTTCTTC. It encodes CASSQLGGAREQFF.

This clonotype was picked up many times. DNA for the CDR3: TGTGCCAGCACCGCCGCAGGGGCGAGCTCCTACGAGCAGTACTTC. Its translation is CASTAAGASSYEQYF. The gene calls are TRBV12-3 or TRBV12-4 and TRBJ2-7, with D maybe TRBD1 (6 bases). With 7 bases removed from V and 0 bases from J, the gap between germline ends came to 16 bases. This CDR3 contains 15 residues.

This clonotype has only a few counts. A much more abundant neighbour one base away suggests this may be a read error. This chain uses TRBV6-2 or TRBV6-3 with TRBJ1-1; D perhaps matches TRBD1 (6 bases). Per the germline V gene, CDR1 is MNHEY and CDR2 is SVGEGT. V lost 6 bases, J lost 1 base, and 9 bases lay in between. CDR3 length equals 13 residues. CDR3 protein: CASRPGQNTEAFF. The CDR3 DNA reads as TGTGCCAGCAGACCGGGACAGAACACTGAAGCTTTCTTT.

This clonotype occurred many times. The chain links TRBV20-1 to TRBJ2-5, with TRBD2 matching over 15 bases. Germline CDR1 reads DFQATT; CDR2 reads SNEGSKA (reference sequence). V was clipped by 5 bases and J by 5 bases; unmatched bases: 6. The CDR3 sequence is 15 residues long. The CDR3 loop reads CSAPGLAGGVETQYF. In nucleotides, the CDR3 is TGCAGTGCTCCCGGACTAGCGGGAGGGGTGGAGACCCAGTACTTC.

This rearrangement joins TRBV29-1 to TRBJ2-7; 8 nucleotides align to TRBD1. J lost 1 base, V lost 4 bases, and 9 bases had no gene match. This CDR3 region has 15 residues. The germline gives CDR1 SQVTM, CDR2 ANQGSEA. The CDR3 DNA sequence: TGCAGCGTTGCCTCCGGGACAGGCCCTTCCTACGAGCAGTACTTC. Protein sequence: CSVASGTGPSYEQYF.

This clonotype was observed a handful of times. J is TRBJ2-7 and V is TRBV11-2; 9 bases align to TRBD1. The junction had 6 bases not matched to a gene; V was cut back by 5 bases and J by 4 bases. Germline CDR1 SGHAT, CDR2 FQNNGV. The CDR3 loop spans 14 amino acids. CDR3 loop: CASSPRGTGYEQYF. CDR3 DNA: TGTGCCAGCAGCCCACGTGGGACAGGGTACGAGCAGTACTTC.

Here the CDR3 reads CSAGNRPYEQYF. The CDR3 nucleotides are TGCAGTGCTGGAAACAGACCCTACGAGCAGTACTTC. The chain joins TRBV20-1 to TRBJ2-7; D gene uncertain. V shed 5 bases and J shed 2 bases, with 10 bases lying between them. The CDR3 loop spans 12 amino acids. CDR1 is DFQATT and CDR2 is SNEGSKA in the germline V gene (reference sequence).

About this clonotype: An end of the junction does not agree with germline; a read error may underlie this. The V call is TRBV4-1, the J call TRBJ2-4, with a tentative D call TRBD1 (5 bases). The V gene's germline CDR1 is MGHRA and CDR2 YSYEKL. The CDR3 extends over 13 amino acids. The CDR3, as DNA: TGCGCCAGCAGCCAAGATCAGGGCTTTAAGCTGAACTTC. The encoded protein is CASSQDQGFKLNF.

This clonotype was counted between two and nine times. The chain combines TRBV5-6 with TRBJ1-2; D not certain. Germline V gives CDR1 SGHDT, CDR2 YYEEEE. Trimming took off 1 base at V and 6 bases at J, with 10 bases between the two ends. The CDR3 loop spans 13 amino acids. The CDR3 sequence is CASSLSGFHGYTF. DNA for the CDR3: TGTGCCAGCAGCTTGTCGGGGTTCCATGGCTACACCTTC.

This chain joins TRBV7-2 and TRBJ2-7; 9 positions match TRBD2. CDR1 is SGHTA and CDR2 is FQGNSA in the germline V gene. The CDR3 is 16 residues long. After removal of 1 base from V and 7 bases from J, the junction contained 11 bases not matched to a gene. CDR3 loop: CASSLEGLASTGEQYF. DNA of the CDR3: TGTGCCAGCAGCTTAGAAGGACTAGCGTCGACGGGGGAGCAGTACTTC.

In this sample, this clonotype turned up many times. V gene TRBV24-1 combines with J gene TRBJ2-1, with D perhaps assigned TRBD1 or TRBD2 (5 bases each). The CDR3 has 13 residues. Germline V CDR1 and CDR2: KGHDR, SFDVKD. The V end lost 5 bases, the J end lost 5 bases, and 9 bases lay between the germline ends. CDR3 sequence: CATSARGHNEQFF. The CDR3 DNA reads TGTGCCACCAGTGCTCGGGGCCACAATGAGCAGTTCTTC.

This clonotype has a count of ten or more. This rearrangement joins TRBV28 to TRBJ2-7; tentatively, D is TRBD2 (5 bases). The germline V and J ends were trimmed by 1 base and 2 bases, with 9 bases remaining between them. Germline assignment: CDR1 MDHEN and CDR2 SYDVKM. CDR3 length: 14 residues. CDR3 sequence reads: CASSLSRVPYEQYF. The CDR3 nucleotides are TGTGCCAGCAGTTTATCGAGGGTTCCCTACGAGCAGTACTTC.

This clonotype was detected a few times. This chain joins TRBV11-2 and TRBJ2-3; TRBD2 might be the D (6 bases). Trimming shortened V by 5 bases and J by 2 bases, and 11 bases separated the two germline ends. The CDR3 is made up of 14 amino acids. Germline V gives CDR1 SGHAT, CDR2 FQNNGV. CDR3 in amino acids: CASSPTSATDTQYF. DNA of the CDR3: TGTGCCAGCAGCCCGACTAGTGCCACAGATACGCAGTATTTT.

This clonotype occurred many times. The J gene is TRBJ1-5, the V gene TRBV29-1; D is perhaps TRBD1 (5 bases). CDR1 is SQVTM, CDR2 ANQGSEA, per germline. The CDR3 is 13 residues long. The germline V and J ends were trimmed by 6 bases and 4 bases, with 13 bases remaining between them. This chain's CDR3 is CSVQLGGNQPQHF. The DNA of the CDR3 is TGCAGCGTCCAACTGGGGGGTAATCAGCCCCAGCATTTT.

As regards this clonotype: This sequence may be a read error, since a much larger clone differs from it by one base. The chain links TRBV5-4 to TRBJ2-1; 16 nucleotides align to TRBD2. Germline V CDR1 and CDR2: SGHNT, YYREEE (reference sequence). V was clipped by 4 bases and J by 9 bases; unmatched bases: 4. This CDR3 comprises 15 residues. CDR3 sequence reads: CASSAGTSGRGEQFF. The DNA for the CDR3 is TGTGCCAGCAGCGCCGGGACTAGCGGGAGGGGTGAGCAGTTCTTC.